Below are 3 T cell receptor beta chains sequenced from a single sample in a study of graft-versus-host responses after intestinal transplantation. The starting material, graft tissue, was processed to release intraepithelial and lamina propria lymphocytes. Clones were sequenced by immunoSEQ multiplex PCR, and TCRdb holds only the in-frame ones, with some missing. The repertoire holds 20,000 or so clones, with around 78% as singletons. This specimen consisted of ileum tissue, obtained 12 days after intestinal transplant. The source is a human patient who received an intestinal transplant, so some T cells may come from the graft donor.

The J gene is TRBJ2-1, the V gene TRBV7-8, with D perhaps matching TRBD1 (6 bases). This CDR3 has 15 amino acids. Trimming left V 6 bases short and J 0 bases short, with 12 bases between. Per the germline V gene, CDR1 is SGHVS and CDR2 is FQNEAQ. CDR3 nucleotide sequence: TGTGCCAGCAGACCTACAGGGATCTCCTACAATGAGCAGTTCTTC. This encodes CASRPTGISYNEQFF.

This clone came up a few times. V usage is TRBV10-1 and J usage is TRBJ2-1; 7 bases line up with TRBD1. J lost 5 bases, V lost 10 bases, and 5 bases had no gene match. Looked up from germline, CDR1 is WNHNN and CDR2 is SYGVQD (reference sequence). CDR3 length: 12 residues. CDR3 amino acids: CATSDRDNEQFF. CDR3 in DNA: TGCGCCACTTCAGACAGGGACAATGAGCAGTTCTTC.

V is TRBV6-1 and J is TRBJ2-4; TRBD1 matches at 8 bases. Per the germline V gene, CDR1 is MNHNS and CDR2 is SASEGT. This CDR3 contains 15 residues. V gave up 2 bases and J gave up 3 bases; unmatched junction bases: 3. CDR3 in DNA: TGTGCCAGCAGTGAAACGGGACAGGTCAAAAACATTCAGTACTTC. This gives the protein CASSETGQVKNIQYF.